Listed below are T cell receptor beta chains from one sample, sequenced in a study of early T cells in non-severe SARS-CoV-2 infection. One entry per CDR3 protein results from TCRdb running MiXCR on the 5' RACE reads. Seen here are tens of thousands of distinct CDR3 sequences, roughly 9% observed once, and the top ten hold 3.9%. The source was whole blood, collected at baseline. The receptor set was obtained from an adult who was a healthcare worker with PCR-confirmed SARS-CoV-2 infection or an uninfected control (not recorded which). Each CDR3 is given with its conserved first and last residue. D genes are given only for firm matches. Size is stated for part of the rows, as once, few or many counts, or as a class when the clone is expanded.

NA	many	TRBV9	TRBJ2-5	CASSVDPGETQYF	TGTGCCAGCAGCGTAGACCCGGGCGAGACCCAGTACTTC
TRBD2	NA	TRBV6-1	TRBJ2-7	CASSEDPIAGSLEQYF	TGTGCCAGCAGTGAAGACCCAATAGCGGGTTCGTTGGAGCAGTACTTC
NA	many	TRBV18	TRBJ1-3	CASSPFDGGSSGNTIYF	TGTGCCAGCTCACCATTCGATGGGGGCTCCTCTGGAAACACCATATATTTT
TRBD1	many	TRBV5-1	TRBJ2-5	CASSLSGQGGQETQYF	TGCGCCAGCAGCTTAAGCGGACAGGGGGGCCAAGAGACCCAGTACTTC
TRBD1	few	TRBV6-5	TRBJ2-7	CASSGDRASSYEQYF	TGTGCCAGCAGTGGAGACAGGGCCAGCTCCTACGAGCAGTACTTC
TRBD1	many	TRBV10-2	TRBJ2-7	CASSEGLARGEQYF	TGCGCCAGCAGTGAGGGTTTGGCCAGGGGGGAGCAGTACTTC
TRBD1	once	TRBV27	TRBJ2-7	CASSTTTGYHEQYF	TGTGCCAGCAGTACCACGACAGGGTACCACGAGCAGTACTTC
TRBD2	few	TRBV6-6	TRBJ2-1	CASSSRTSGAAYNEQFF	TGTGCCAGCAGTTCCCGGACTAGCGGGGCGGCCTACAATGAGCAGTTCTTC
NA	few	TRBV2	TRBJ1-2	CASNGIRRGGASGYTF	TGTGCCAGCAACGGTATAAGGAGAGGGGGAGCATCTGGCTACACCTTC
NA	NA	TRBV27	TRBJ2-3	CASSPLQLSGTDTQYF	TGTGCCAGCAGTCCTCTACAGCTATCGGGCACAGATACGCAGTATTTT
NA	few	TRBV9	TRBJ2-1	CASSGGVGPSSYNEQFF	TGTGCCAGCAGCGGGGGTGTGGGTCCCAGCTCCTACAATGAGCAGTTCTTC
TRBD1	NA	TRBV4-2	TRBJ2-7	CASSPGTGLDEQYF	TGTGCCAGCAGCCCCGGGACAGGGCTCGACGAGCAGTACTTC
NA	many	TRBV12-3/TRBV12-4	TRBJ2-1	CASSLGIAVEQFF	TGTGCCAGCAGTTTAGGGATAGCGGTAGAGCAGTTCTTC
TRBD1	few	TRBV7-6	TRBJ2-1	CASSPGQGPPHQFF	TGTGCCAGCAGCCCAGGACAGGGCCCACCCCACCAGTTCTTC
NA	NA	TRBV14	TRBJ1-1	CASSQDQIRTPAFF	TGTGCCAGCAGCCAAGATCAGATTCGGACTCCCGCTTTCTTT
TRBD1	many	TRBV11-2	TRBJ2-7	CASSTRTGTVEQYF	TGTGCCAGCAGCACTCGGACAGGGACCGTAGAGCAGTACTTC
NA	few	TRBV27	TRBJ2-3	CASSLFAQSVTDTQYF	TGTGCCAGCAGTTTATTCGCTCAGTCCGTCACAGATACGCAGTATTTT
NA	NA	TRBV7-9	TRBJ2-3	CASSLGSTDTQYF	TGTGCCAGCAGCTTAGGGTCCACAGATACGCAGTATTTT
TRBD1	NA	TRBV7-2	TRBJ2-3	CASSYRDRSTDTQYF	TGTGCCAGCAGCTACCGGGACAGGAGCACAGATACGCAGTATTTT
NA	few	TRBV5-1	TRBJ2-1	CASSLVPSEKYNEQFF	TGCGCCAGCAGCTTGGTGCCTAGCGAAAAATACAATGAGCAGTTCTTC
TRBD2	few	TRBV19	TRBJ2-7	CATAAGRALNEQYF	TGTGCCACAGCTGCCGGGAGGGCCCTCAACGAGCAGTACTTC
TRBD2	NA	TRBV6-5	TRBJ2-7	CASRRTRSSYEQYF	TGTGCCAGCAGACGGACTAGGAGCTCCTACGAGCAGTACTTC
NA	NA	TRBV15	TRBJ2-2	CATSRDWANTGELFF	TGTGCCACCAGCAGGGATTGGGCGAACACCGGGGAGCTGTTTTTT